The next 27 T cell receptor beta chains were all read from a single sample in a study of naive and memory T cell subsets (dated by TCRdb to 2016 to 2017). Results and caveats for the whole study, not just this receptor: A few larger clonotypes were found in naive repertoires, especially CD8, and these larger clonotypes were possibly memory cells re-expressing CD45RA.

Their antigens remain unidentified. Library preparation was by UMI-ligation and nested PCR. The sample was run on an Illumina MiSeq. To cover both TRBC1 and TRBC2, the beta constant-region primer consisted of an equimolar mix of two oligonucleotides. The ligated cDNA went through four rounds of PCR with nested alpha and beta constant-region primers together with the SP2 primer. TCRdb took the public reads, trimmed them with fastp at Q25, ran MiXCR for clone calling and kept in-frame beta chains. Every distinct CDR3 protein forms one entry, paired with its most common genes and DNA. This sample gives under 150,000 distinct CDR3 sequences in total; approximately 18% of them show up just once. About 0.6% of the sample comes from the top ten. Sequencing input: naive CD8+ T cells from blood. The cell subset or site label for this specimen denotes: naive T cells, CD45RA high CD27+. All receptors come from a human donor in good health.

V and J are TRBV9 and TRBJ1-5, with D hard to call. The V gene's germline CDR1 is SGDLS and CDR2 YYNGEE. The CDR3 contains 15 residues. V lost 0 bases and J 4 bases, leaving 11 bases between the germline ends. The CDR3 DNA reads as TGTGCCAGCAGCGTAGGCCCGGAGGTTAATCAGCCCCAGCATTTT. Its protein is CASSVGPEVNQPQHF.

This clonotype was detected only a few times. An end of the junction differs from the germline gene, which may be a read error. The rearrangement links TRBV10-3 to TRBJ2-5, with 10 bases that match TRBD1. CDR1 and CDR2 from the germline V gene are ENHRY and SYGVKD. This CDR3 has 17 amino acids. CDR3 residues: CVISELRDRGSLETQYF. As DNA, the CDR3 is TGTGTCATCAGTGAGTTGCGGGACAGGGGCTCATTGGAGACCCAGTACTTC.

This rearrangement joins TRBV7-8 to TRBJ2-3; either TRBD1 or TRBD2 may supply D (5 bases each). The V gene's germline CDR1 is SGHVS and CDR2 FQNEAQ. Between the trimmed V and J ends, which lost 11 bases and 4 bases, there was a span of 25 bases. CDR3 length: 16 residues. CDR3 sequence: CAVYPRREGVADTQYF. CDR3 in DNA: TGTGCCGTCTACCCGCGTCGGGAAGGGGTCGCAGATACGCAGTATTTT.

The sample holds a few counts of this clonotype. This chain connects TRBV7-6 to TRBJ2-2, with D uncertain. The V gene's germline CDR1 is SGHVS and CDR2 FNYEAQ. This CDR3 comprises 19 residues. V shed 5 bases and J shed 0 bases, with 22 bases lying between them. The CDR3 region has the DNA TGTGCCAGCAGCGAACGCATGGTCCTTTCCGACCCGAACACCGGGGAGCTGTTTTTT. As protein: CASSERMVLSDPNTGELFF. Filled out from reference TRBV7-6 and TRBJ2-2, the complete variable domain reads GAGVSQSPRYKVTKRGQDVALRCDPISGHVSLYWYRQALGQGPEFLTYFNYEAQQDKSGLPNDRFSAERPEGSISTLTIQRTEQRDSAMYRCASSERMVLSDPNTGELFFGEGSRLTVL.

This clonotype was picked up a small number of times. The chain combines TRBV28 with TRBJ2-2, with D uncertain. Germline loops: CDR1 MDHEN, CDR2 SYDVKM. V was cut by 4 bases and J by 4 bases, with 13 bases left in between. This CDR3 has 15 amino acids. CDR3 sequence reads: CASSSPSEVTGELFF. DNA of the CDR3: TGTGCCAGCAGTTCTCCCAGCGAGGTCACCGGGGAGCTGTTTTTT.

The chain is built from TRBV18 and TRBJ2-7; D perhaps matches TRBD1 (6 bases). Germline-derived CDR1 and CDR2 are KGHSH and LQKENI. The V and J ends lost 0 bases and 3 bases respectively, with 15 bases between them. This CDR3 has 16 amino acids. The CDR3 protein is CASSPPDRTTYYEQYF. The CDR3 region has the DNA TGTGCCAGCTCACCACCGGACAGAACCACCTACTACGAGCAGTACTTC.

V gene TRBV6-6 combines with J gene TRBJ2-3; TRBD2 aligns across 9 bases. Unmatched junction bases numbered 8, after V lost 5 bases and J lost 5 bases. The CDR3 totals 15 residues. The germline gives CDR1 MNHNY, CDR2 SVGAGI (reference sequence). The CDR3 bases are TGTGCCAGCAGTCCCGTTAGCGGGAGAGGAGATACGCAGTATTTT. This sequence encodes CASSPVSGRGDTQYF.

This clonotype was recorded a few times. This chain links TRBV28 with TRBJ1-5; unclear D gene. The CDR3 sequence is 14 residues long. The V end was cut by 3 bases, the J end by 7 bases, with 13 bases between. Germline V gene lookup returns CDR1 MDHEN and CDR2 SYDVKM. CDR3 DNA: TGTGCCAGCAGTTTCCGAGAGGATTACCAGCCCCAGCATTTT. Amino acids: CASSFREDYQPQHF.

The CDR3 DNA reads TGTGCCAGCAGCCCACAGGGGGGACAGGGTATCGAGCAGTACTTC. The encoded protein is CASSPQGGQGIEQYF. V gene TRBV9 combines with J gene TRBJ2-7; 9 positions agree with TRBD1. Germline values: CDR1 SGDLS, CDR2 YYNGEE. V lost 4 bases to trimming and J lost 6 bases; unmatched junction nucleotides: 11. CDR3 length: 15 residues.

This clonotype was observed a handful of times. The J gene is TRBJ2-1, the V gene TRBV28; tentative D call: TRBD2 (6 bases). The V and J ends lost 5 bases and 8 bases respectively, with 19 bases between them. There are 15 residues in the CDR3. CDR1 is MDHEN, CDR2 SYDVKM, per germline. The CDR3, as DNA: TGTGCCAGCAGTGGGTACCAAGATTGGGGGGATGAGCAGTTCTTC. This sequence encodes CASSGYQDWGDEQFF. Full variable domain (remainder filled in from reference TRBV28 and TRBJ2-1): DVKVTQSSRYLVKRTGEKVFLECVQDMDHENMFWYRQDPGLGLRLIYFSYDVKMKEKGDIPEGYSVSREKKERFSLILESASTNQTSMYLCASSGYQDWGDEQFFGPGTRLTVL.

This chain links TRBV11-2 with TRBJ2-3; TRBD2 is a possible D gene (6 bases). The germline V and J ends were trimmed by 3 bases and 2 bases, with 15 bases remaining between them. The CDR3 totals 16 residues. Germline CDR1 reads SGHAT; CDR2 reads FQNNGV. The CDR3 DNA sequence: TGTGCCAGCAGCTTCCAGGGACTCGGCTACACAGATACGCAGTATTTT. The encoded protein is CASSFQGLGYTDTQYF.

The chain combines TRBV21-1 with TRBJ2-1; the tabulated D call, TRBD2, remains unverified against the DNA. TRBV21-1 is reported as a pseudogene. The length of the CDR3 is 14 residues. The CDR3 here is CASNEAGTYNEQFF. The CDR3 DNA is TGTGCCAGCAATGAAGCGGGAACCTACAATGAGCAGTTCTTC.

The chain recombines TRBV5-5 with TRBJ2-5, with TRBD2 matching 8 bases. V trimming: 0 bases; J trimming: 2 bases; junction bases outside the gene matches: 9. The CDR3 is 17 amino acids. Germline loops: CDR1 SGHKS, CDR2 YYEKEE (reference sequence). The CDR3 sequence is CASSLAGRAGPQETQYF. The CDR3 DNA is TGTGCCAGCAGCTTGGCCGGGAGGGCAGGGCCGCAAGAGACCCAGTACTTC.

CDR3 protein: CASSGDSANTEAFF. The CDR3 DNA is TGCGCCAGCAGCGGGGACAGCGCGAACACTGAAGCTTTCTTT. This rearrangement joins TRBV5-1 to TRBJ1-1; 7 bases map to TRBD1. The CDR3 loop spans 14 amino acids. Germline CDR1 reads SGHRS; CDR2 reads YFSETQ. With V trimmed by 4 bases and J by 1 base, 4 bases remained unmatched.

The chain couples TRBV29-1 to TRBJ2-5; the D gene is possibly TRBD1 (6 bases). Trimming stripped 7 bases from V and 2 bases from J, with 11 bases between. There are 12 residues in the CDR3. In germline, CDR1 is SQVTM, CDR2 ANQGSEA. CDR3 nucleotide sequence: TGCAGCGGACAGGATTGGCAAGAGACCCAGTACTTC. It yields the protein CSGQDWQETQYF.

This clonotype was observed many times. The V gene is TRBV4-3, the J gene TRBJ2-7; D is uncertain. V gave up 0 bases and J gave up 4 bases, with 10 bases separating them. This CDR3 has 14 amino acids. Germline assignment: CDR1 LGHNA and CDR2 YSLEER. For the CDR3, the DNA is TGCGCCAGCAGCCAAGAGGTCGGCGGTTACGAGCAGTACTTC. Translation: CASSQEVGGYEQYF.

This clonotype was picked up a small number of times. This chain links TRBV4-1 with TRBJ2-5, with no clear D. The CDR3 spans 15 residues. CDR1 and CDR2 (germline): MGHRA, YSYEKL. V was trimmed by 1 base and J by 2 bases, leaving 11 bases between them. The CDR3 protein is CASSQGNTYQETQYF. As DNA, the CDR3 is TGCGCCAGCAGCCAAGGTAACACATATCAAGAGACCCAGTACTTC.

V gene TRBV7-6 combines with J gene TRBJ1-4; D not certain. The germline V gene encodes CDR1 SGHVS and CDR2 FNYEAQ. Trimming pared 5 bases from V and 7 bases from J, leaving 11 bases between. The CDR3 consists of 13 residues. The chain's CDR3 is CASSVTSGEKLFF. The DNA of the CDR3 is TGTGCCAGCAGCGTGACTAGCGGTGAAAAACTGTTTTTT.

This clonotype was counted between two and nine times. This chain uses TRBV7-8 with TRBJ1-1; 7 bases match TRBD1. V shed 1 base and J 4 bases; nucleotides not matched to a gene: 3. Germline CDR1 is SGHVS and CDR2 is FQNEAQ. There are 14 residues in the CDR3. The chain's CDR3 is CASSLVGGGTEAFF. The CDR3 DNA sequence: TGTGCCAGCAGCTTAGTAGGGGGCGGCACTGAAGCTTTCTTT.

The CDR3 loop reads CASSVAMGNEQFF. The CDR3, as DNA: TGTGCCAGCAGCGTAGCTATGGGCAATGAGCAGTTCTTC. This chain connects TRBV9 to TRBJ2-1; D is uncertain. Germline CDR1 and CDR2: SGDLS and YYNGEE. The CDR3 totals 13 residues. V was shortened by 0 bases and J by 6 bases, with 7 bases between the two germline ends.

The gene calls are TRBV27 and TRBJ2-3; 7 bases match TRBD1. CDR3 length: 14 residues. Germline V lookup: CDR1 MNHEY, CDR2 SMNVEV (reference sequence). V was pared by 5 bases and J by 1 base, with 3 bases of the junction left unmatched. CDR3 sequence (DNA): TGTGCCAGCAGTACAGGGGTCCGCACAGATACGCAGTATTTT. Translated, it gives CASSTGVRTDTQYF.

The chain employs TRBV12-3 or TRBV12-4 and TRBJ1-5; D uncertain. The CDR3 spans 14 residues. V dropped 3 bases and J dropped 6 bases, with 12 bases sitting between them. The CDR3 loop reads CASSFQGLGQPQHF. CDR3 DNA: TGTGCCAGCAGTTTTCAAGGGCTCGGTCAGCCCCAGCATTTT.

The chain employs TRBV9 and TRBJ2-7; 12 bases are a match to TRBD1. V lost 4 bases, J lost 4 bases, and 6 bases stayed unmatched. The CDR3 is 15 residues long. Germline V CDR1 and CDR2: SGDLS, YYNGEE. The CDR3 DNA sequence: TGTGCCAGCAGCTCCACGGGACAGGGGGCTTACGAGCAGTACTTC. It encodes CASSSTGQGAYEQYF.

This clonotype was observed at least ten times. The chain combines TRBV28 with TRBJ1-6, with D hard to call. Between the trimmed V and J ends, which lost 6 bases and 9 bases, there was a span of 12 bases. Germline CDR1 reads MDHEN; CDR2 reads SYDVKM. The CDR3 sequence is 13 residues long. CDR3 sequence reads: CASSLRGASPLHF. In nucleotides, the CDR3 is TGTGCCAGCAGCCTCCGGGGAGCTTCACCCCTCCACTTT.

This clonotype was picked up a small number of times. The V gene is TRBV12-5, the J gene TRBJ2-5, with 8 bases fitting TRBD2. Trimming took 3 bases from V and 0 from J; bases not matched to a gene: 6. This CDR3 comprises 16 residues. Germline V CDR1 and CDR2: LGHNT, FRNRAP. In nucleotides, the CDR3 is TGTGCTAGTGGTTTCTGGAAAGCGGGGGACCAAGAGACCCAGTACTTC. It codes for CASGFWKAGDQETQYF.

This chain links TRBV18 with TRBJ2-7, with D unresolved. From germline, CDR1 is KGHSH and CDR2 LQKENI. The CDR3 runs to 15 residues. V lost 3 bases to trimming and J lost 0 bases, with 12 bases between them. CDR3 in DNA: TGTGCCAGCTCACCCGCCCCATTACGCTCCTACGAGCAGTACTTC. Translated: CASSPAPLRSYEQYF. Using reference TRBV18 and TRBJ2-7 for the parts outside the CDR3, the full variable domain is NAGVMQNPRHLVRRRGQEARLRCSPMKGHSHVYWYRQLPEEGLKFMVYLQKENIIDESGMPKERFSAEFPKEGPSILRIQQVVRGDSAAYFCASSPAPLRSYEQYFGPGTRLTVT.

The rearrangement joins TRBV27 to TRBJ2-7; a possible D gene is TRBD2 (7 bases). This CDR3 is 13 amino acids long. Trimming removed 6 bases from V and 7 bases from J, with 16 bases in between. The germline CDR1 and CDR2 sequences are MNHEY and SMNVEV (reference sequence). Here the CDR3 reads CASSLRGAGEQYF. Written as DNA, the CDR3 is TGTGCCAGCAGCCTCCGGGGGGCTGGGGAGCAGTACTTC.